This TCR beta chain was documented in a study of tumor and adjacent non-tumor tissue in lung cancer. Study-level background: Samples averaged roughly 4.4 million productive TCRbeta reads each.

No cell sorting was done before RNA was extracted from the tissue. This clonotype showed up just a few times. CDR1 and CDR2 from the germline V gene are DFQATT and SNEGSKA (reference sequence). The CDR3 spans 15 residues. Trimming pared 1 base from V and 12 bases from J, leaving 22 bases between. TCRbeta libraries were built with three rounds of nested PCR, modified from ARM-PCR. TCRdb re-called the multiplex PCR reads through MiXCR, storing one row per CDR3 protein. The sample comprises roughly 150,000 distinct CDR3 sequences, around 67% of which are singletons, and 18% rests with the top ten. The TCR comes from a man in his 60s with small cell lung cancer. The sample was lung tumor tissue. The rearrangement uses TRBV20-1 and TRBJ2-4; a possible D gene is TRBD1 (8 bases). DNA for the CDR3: TGCAGTGCTAGAGCTACAGGTTGGACAGGGAGGGATCAGTACTTC. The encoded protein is CSARATGWTGRDQYF.